The present T cell receptor (beta chain) was sequenced within a study of shared clonotypes between healthy human individuals. General study points: The study generally estimated greater richness for naive than memory subsets.

The germline V gene encodes CDR1 MNHEY and CDR2 SVGAGI. The ends were cut back, 6 bases at V and 5 bases at J, with 16 bases in the middle. The CDR3 sequence is 14 residues long. This table comes from immunoSEQ multiplex PCR, and its TCRdb copy is limited to in-frame clones, with some not included. Counted here are some 2.4 million clones, 93% occurring once; the ten biggest clones make up around 0.37%. Donors, without exception, were Caucasian adults residing in Nashville, Tennessee. Concerning this clone itself: Antigen: not known.

The clonotype was recovered from a man aged 18-30 years in good health. Some clones in this sample may be carry-over from other donors' samples. The V and J genes are TRBV6-5 and TRBJ2-5, with D tentatively TRBD1 (5 bases). Input material: naive CD4+ T cells from PBMCs. The subset: CD45RA+ positively selected. CDR3 amino acids: CASSRAWKGETQYF. The CDR3 region has the DNA TGTGCCAGCAGCCGAGCATGGAAGGGGGAGACCCAGTACTTC.